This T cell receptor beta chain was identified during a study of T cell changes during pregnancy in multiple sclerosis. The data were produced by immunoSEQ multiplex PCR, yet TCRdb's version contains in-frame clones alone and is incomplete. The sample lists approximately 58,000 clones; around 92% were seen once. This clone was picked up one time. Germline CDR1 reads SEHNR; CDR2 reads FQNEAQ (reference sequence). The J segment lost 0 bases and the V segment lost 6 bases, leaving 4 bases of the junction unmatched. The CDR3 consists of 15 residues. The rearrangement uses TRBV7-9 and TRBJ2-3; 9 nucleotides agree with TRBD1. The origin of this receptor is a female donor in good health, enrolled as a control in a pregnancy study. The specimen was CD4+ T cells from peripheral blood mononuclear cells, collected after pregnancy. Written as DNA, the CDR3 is TGTGCCAGCAGTCCCGGGACAGGGAGCACAGATACGCAGTATTTT. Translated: CASSPGTGSTDTQYF.